Each of the 2 T cell receptor beta chains below was sequenced from the same sample in a study of shared clonotypes between healthy human individuals. Measured with immunoSEQ multiplex PCR; TCRdb has only the in-frame clones, and not every one. Here the sample spans approximately 500,000 clones, 90% to 96% being singletons. Sequences were obtained from naive CD4+ T cells sorted from blood. Subset denoted: CD45RA+ positively selected. Source of these receptors: a woman aged 25 to 39 in good health.

The chain combines TRBV29-1 with TRBJ2-2; weak D call: TRBD1 (6 bases). V dropped 6 bases and J dropped 4 bases, with 21 bases sitting between them. Germline values: CDR1 SQVTM, CDR2 ANQGSEA. The CDR3 runs to 16 residues. The CDR3 reads CSVARTGSHSTGELFF. Written as DNA, the CDR3 is TGCAGCGTCGCGAGAACAGGGTCGCATAGCACCGGGGAGCTGTTTTTT.

The chain joins TRBV4-2 to TRBJ1-1; D call uncertain. V was shortened by 0 bases and J by 1 base, with 18 bases between the two germline ends. Germline CDR1 and CDR2: LGHNA and YNFKEQ. This CDR3 region has 18 residues. CDR3 residues: CASSQDRPEISWNTEAFF. CDR3 nucleotide sequence: TGTGCCAGCAGCCAAGATCGGCCCGAAATATCATGGAACACTGAAGCTTTCTTT.